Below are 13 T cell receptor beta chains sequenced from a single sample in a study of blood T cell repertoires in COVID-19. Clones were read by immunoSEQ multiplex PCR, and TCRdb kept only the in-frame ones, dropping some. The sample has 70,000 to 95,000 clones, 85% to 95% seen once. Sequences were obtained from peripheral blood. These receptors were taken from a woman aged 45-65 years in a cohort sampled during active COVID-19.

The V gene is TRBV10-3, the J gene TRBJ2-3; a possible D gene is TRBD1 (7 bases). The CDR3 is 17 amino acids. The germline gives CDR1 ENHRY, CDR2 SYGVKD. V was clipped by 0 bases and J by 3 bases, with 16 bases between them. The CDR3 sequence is CAISESIKQGRTDTQYF. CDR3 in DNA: TGTGCCATCAGTGAGTCGATAAAACAGGGGAGGACAGATACGCAGTATTTT.

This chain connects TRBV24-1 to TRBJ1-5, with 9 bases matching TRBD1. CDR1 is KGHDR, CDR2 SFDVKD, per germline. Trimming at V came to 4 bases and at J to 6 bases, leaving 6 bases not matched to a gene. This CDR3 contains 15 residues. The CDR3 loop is CATSDAGQGLQPQHF. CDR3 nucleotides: TGTGCCACCAGTGACGCGGGACAGGGACTTCAGCCCCAGCATTTT.

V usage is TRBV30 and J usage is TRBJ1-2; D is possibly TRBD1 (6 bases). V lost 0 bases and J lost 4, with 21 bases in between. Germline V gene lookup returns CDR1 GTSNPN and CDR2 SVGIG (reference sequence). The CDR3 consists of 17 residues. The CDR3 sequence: CAWSVFTGYGSGYGYTF. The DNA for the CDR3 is TGTGCCTGGAGTGTATTTACAGGGTATGGGTCGGGCTATGGCTACACCTTC.

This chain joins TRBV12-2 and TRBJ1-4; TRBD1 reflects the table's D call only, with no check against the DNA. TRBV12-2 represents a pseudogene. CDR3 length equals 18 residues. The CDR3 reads CASRLMTGGTPTNEKLFF. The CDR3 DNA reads TGTGCAAGTCGCTTGATGACAGGGGGCACTCCAACTAATGAAAAACTGTTTTTT.

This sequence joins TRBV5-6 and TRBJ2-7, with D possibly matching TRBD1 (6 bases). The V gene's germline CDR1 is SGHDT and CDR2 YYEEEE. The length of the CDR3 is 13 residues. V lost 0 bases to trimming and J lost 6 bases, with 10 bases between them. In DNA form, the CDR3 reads TGTGCCAGCAGCTTGGTGGTAGGGGGCGAGCAGTACTTC. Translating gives CASSLVVGGEQYF.

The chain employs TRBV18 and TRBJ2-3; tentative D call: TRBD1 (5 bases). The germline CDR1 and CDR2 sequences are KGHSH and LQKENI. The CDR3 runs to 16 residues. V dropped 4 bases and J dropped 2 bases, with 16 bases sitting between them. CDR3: CASSLGASRTTDTQYF. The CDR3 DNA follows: TGTGCCAGCTCACTAGGGGCCTCCCGAACCACAGATACGCAGTATTTT.

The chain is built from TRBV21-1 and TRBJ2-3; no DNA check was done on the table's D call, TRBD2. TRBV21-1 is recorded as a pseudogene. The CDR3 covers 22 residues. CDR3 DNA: TGTGCCAGCAGCAAACAGGCGGGGGGCCCACCCGACGCCATTACTAACACAGATACGCAGTATTTT. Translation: CASSKQAGGPPDAITNTDTQYF.

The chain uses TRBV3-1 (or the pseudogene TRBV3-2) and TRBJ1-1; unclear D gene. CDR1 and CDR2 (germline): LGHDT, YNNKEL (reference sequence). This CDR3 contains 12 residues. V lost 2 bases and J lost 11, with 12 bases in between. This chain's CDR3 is CASSQRLDGAFF. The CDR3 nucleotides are TGTGCCAGCAGCCAAAGACTCGACGGGGCTTTCTTT.

The chain's CDR3 is CASSPPGSGGANEQFF. The CDR3, as DNA: TGTGCCAGCAGCCCTCCGGGTAGCGGGGGGGCGAATGAGCAGTTCTTC. V usage is TRBV7-2 and J usage is TRBJ2-1; 11 positions agree with TRBD2. Germline V lookup: CDR1 SGHTA, CDR2 FQGNSA. This CDR3 has 16 residues. Germline trimming cut 5 bases from V and 7 bases from J; bases unmatched to any gene: 10.

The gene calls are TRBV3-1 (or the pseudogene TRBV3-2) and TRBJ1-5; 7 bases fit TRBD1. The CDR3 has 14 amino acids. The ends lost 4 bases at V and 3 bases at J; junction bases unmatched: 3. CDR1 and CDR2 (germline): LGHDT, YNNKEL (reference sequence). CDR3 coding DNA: TGTGCCAGCAGCCCTGACAGGGTCAATCAGCCCCAGCATTTT. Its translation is CASSPDRVNQPQHF.

The CDR3 region has the DNA TGTGCCAGCAGCCCCCCGGTTAACACCGGGGAGCTGTTTTTT. Protein sequence: CASSPPVNTGELFF. The chain is built from TRBV3-1 (or the pseudogene TRBV3-2) and TRBJ2-2, with no clear D. Trimming pared 4 bases from V and 2 bases from J, leaving 8 bases between. The CDR3 is 14 residues long. The germline gives CDR1 LGHDT, CDR2 YNNKEL (reference sequence).

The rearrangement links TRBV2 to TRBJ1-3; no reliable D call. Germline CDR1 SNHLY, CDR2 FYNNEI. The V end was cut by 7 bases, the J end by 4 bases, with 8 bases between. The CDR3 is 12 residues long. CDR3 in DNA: TGTGCCAGCAATTTCGGGGGAAACACCATATATTTT. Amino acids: CASNFGGNTIYF.

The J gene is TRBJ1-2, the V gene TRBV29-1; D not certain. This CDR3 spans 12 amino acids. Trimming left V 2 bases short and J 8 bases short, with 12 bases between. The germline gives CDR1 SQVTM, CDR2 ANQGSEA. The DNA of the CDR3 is TGCAGCGTTGAAATTAACAGTCTCGGCTACACCTTC. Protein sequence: CSVEINSLGYTF.